What follows are 11 T cell receptor beta chains derived from one specimen sequenced in a study of T-cell memory formation after mild COVID-19. TCRdb reanalysed the 5' RACE reads using MiXCR and keeps one entry per CDR3 protein. The table includes roughly 29,000 distinct CDR3 sequences, approximately 12% detected once. The sample comprised PBMCs or a T cell subset sorted from them (not recorded which). The receptors stem from an adult woman who had mild COVID-19 (a few samples of this study predate the infection). Cell type and time point are not known.

Many counts were recorded for this clonotype. V is TRBV29-1 and J is TRBJ1-2; 7 bases align to TRBD1. Germline assignment: CDR1 SQVTM and CDR2 ANQGSEA. Trimming at V came to 7 bases and at J to 3 bases, leaving 11 bases not matched to a gene. The CDR3 is made up of 14 amino acids. CDR3: CSARTGSADYGYTF. The CDR3 nucleotides are TGCAGCGCAAGGACAGGAAGTGCGGACTATGGCTACACCTTC.

This clonotype was counted ten times or more. The genes are TRBV20-1 and TRBJ1-6; D is perhaps TRBD1 (5 bases). The CDR3 is 13 amino acids. V lost 7 bases and J 7 bases, leaving 14 bases between the germline ends. Germline CDR1 DFQATT, CDR2 SNEGSKA (reference sequence). The CDR3 sequence: CSVRDAGNSPLHF. CDR3 DNA sequence: TGCAGTGTGAGGGACGCCGGGAATTCACCCCTCCACTTT.

This clonotype was picked up many times. This chain connects TRBV9 to TRBJ2-7; D gene ambiguous. The germline CDR1 and CDR2 sequences are SGDLS and YYNGEE. The CDR3 totals 15 residues. V lost 2 bases to trimming and J lost 2 bases, with 14 bases between them. The CDR3 DNA sequence: TGTGCCAGCAGCGTGGAGAGAGGACCGACCTACGAGCAGTACTTC. The encoded protein is CASSVERGPTYEQYF.

This clonotype qualifies as medium-sized (0.01 to 0.1%). The chain recombines TRBV12-3 or TRBV12-4 with TRBJ2-5, with D maybe TRBD2 (6 bases). This CDR3 has 14 amino acids. Trimming removed 6 bases from V and 1 base from J, with 12 bases in between. DNA for the CDR3: TGTGCCAGCAGAGACGGGGGTACCCAAGAGACCCAGTACTTC. Protein: CASRDGGTQETQYF.

This clonotype was found many times. CDR3 DNA: TGTGCCAGTAGTATTGGGGTAGATGAAAAACTGTTTTTT. It yields the protein CASSIGVDEKLFF. V usage is TRBV19 and J usage is TRBJ1-4; no definite D call. V lost 3 bases and J lost 6, with 8 bases in between. Germline values: CDR1 LNHDA, CDR2 SQIVND (reference sequence). The CDR3 has 13 residues.

This clonotype has ten or more counts. V usage is TRBV5-1 and J usage is TRBJ2-3; perhaps TRBD1 as D (6 bases). V was trimmed by 3 bases and J by 1 base, leaving 9 bases between them. This CDR3 spans 14 amino acids. In germline, CDR1 is SGHRS, CDR2 YFSETQ. CDR3: CASSSGQRTDTQYF. CDR3 nucleotides: TGCGCCAGCAGCTCCGGACAGCGCACAGATACGCAGTATTTT. Variable domain in full (rest from reference TRBV5-1 and TRBJ2-3): KAGVTQTPRYLIKTRGQQVTLSCSPISGHRSVSWYQQTPGQGLQFLFEYFSETQRNKGNFPGRFSGRQFSNSRSEMNVSTLELGDSALYLCASSSGQRTDTQYFGPGTRLTVL.

Many counts were recorded for this clonotype. The CDR3 here is CASSLTGGSPLHF. The DNA for the CDR3 is TGTGCCAGCAGCTTGACAGGGGGTTCACCCCTCCACTTT. V is TRBV5-6 and J is TRBJ1-6, with 8 positions matching TRBD1. Looked up from germline, CDR1 is SGHDT and CDR2 is YYEEEE. With V trimmed by 1 base and J by 9 bases, 0 bases remained unmatched. The CDR3 length is 13 residues.

The genes are TRBV4-1 and TRBJ2-1; a weak D match, TRBD2 (5 bases). The CDR3 is 13 amino acids. Germline V CDR1 and CDR2: MGHRA, YSYEKL. Trimming stripped 0 bases from V and 8 bases from J, with 8 bases between. CDR3 sequence reads: CASSQEEGDEQFF. CDR3 nucleotides: TGCGCCAGCAGCCAAGAAGAGGGAGATGAGCAGTTCTTC.

By share, this clonotype counts as medium-sized (0.01 to 0.1%). The genes are TRBV27 and TRBJ2-5, with D possibly being TRBD1 (6 bases). The CDR3 spans 14 residues. Germline CDR1 and CDR2: MNHEY and SMNVEV (reference sequence). V was shortened by 5 bases and J by 5 bases, with 15 bases between the two germline ends. CDR3 bases: TGTGCCAGCAGTGTCTACACTAGGGGGGAGACCCAGTACTTC. It is translated as CASSVYTRGETQYF.

This clonotype was observed many times. Written as DNA, the CDR3 is TGTGCCAGCAGCCCAGTAGCGGGAATCTACGAGCAGTACTTC. Its translation: CASSPVAGIYEQYF. The chain recombines TRBV5-4 with TRBJ2-7; 8 bases line up with TRBD2. V was pared by 4 bases and J by 3 bases, with 6 bases of the junction left unmatched. The germline V gene encodes CDR1 SGHNT and CDR2 YYREEE (reference sequence). The CDR3 covers 14 residues.

This clonotype was observed at least ten times. This chain uses TRBV30 with TRBJ2-3, with D tentatively TRBD1 (6 bases). Germline assignment: CDR1 GTSNPN and CDR2 SVGIG (reference sequence). V lost 3 bases and J lost 2, with 15 bases in between. This CDR3 has 15 residues. The CDR3 DNA is TGTGCCTGGAGCACAGGGCTATTAGACACAGATACGCAGTATTTT. It yields the protein CAWSTGLLDTDTQYF.